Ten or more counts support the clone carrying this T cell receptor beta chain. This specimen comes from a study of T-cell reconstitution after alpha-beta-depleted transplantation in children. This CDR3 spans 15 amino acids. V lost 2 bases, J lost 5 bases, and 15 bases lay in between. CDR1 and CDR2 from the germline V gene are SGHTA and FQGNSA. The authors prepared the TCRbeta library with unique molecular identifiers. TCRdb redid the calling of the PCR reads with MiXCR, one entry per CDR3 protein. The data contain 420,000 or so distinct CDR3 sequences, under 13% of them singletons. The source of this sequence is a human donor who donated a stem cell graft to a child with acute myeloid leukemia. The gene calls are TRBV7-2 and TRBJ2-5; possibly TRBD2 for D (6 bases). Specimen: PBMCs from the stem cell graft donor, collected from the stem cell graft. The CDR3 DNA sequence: TGTGCCAGCAGCTTAATGGGGGGAACTCGGGAGACCCAGTACTTC. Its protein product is CASSLMGGTRETQYF.